These T cell receptor beta chains were read from a single sample in a study of T cells in Graves' hyperthyroidism and ophthalmopathy. TCRdb used MiXCR to reprocess the multiplex PCR reads, holding one entry per CDR3 protein. Of about 350,000 distinct CDR3 sequences in the sample, about 16% are singletons; the top ten hold about 21%. Sequenced sample: blood. These receptors were collected from an older woman with Graves' ophthalmopathy. Both conserved end residues are part of each CDR3. The D gene is left open where the match is weak. Only part of the rows carry a size: once, few, many, or a class if the clone is expanded.

CDR3: CSAHQGRGNQPQHF
DNA: TGCAGTGCTCATCAGGGAAGGGGCAATCAGCCCCAGCATTTT
J: TRBJ1-5
V: TRBV20-1
D: .
size: few

CDR3: CASSLGTGTPYNEQFF
DNA: TGTGCCAGCAGTTTAGGGACCGGGACCCCCTACAATGAGCAGTTCTTC
J: TRBJ2-1
V: TRBV12-3/TRBV12-4
D: .
size: many

CDR3: CSARLGLAVQETQYF
DNA: TGCAGTGCTAGATTAGGGCTAGCGGTTCAAGAGACCCAGTACTTC
J: TRBJ2-5
V: TRBV20-1
D: TRBD2
size: few

CDR3: CASSAGRYGYTF
DNA: TGTGCCAGCAGTGCTGGGAGGTATGGCTACACCTTC
J: TRBJ1-2
V: TRBV6-1
D: .
size: many

CDR3: CASSLSGLAATDTQYF
DNA: TGTGCCAGCAGCTTATCGGGACTAGCGGCCACAGATACGCAGTATTTT
J: TRBJ2-3
V: TRBV7-2
D: TRBD2
size: .

CDR3: CASSLPGTDYNEQFF
DNA: TGCGCCAGCAGCTTACCCGGGACAGACTACAATGAGCAGTTCTTC
J: TRBJ2-1
V: TRBV5-1
D: TRBD1
size: .

CDR3: CSAGQALNTEAFF
DNA: TGCAGTGCTGGACAGGCGCTGAACACTGAAGCTTTCTTT
J: TRBJ1-1
V: TRBV20-1
D: TRBD1
size: .

CDR3: CASSQGQSLGRPQHF
DNA: TGTGCCAGCAGCCAAGGACAATCCCTGGGGAGGCCCCAGCATTTT
J: TRBJ1-5
V: TRBV3-1
D: .
size: many

CDR3: CASSLLGERPQHF
DNA: TGTGCCAGCAGCTTATTAGGCGAGCGGCCCCAGCATTTT
J: TRBJ1-5
V: TRBV13
D: .
size: many

CDR3: CASSFGGRLRDTQYF
DNA: TGTGCCAGCAGTTTTGGGGGGAGGCTGAGAGATACGCAGTATTTT
J: TRBJ2-3
V: TRBV28
D: .
size: many

CDR3: CASRLAGADTQYF
DNA: TGTGCCAGCAGGCTAGCGGGAGCAGATACGCAGTATTTT
J: TRBJ2-3
V: TRBV12-3/TRBV12-4
D: TRBD2
size: many

CDR3: CASSGGQGNSGANVLTF
DNA: TGTGCCAGCAGTGGGGGACAGGGGAACTCTGGGGCCAACGTCCTGACTTTC
J: TRBJ2-6
V: TRBV25-1
D: TRBD1
size: few

CDR3: CASSQEGRRLTDTQYF
DNA: TGCGCCAGCAGCCAAGAAGGGCGCAGGCTGACAGATACGCAGTATTTT
J: TRBJ2-3
V: TRBV4-1
D: .
size: .

CDR3: CASSYYPGTAYNEQFF
DNA: TGTGCCAGCAGCTATTACCCCGGGACAGCCTACAATGAGCAGTTCTTC
J: TRBJ2-1
V: TRBV5-5
D: TRBD1
size: many

CDR3: CASSWRQFTDTQYF
DNA: TGCGCCAGCAGCTGGAGACAGTTCACAGATACGCAGTATTTT
J: TRBJ2-3
V: TRBV5-1
D: .
size: .

CDR3: CSVGQGGYTEAFF
DNA: TGCAGCGTTGGGCAGGGAGGTTACACTGAAGCTTTCTTT
J: TRBJ1-1
V: TRBV29-1
D: .
size: .

CDR3: CASSQHGSSYEQYF
DNA: TGCGCCAGCAGCCAGCACGGGAGTAGCTACGAGCAGTACTTC
J: TRBJ2-7
V: TRBV4-1
D: .
size: few

CDR3: CASSLTSGTYNEQFF
DNA: TGTGCCAGCAGCTTGACTAGCGGGACCTACAATGAGCAGTTCTTC
J: TRBJ2-1
V: TRBV11-2
D: TRBD2
size: many

CDR3: CAISGRTLTGNTIYF
DNA: TGTGCCATCAGTGGCCGGACATTGACTGGAAACACCATATATTTT
J: TRBJ1-3
V: TRBV10-3
D: .
size: .

CDR3: CASSLASENTEAFF
DNA: TGCGCCAGCAGCTTGGCATCCGAGAACACTGAAGCTTTCTTT
J: TRBJ1-1
V: TRBV5-1
D: .
size: few

CDR3: CASTSDTNYGYTF
DNA: TGTGCCAGCACCTCGGACACAAACTATGGCTACACCTTC
J: TRBJ1-2
V: TRBV12-3/TRBV12-4
D: .
size: many

CDR3: CASSLARGNTEAFF
DNA: TGTGCCAGCAGTTTAGCGCGAGGGAACACTGAAGCTTTCTTT
J: TRBJ1-1
V: TRBV12-3/TRBV12-4
D: .
size: many

CDR3: CSAPGLTDTQYF
DNA: TGCAGTGCCCCCGGTCTGACAGATACGCAGTATTTT
J: TRBJ2-3
V: TRBV20-1
D: .
size: many

CDR3: CASSDPPLYEQYF
DNA: TGTGCCAGCAGTGACCCTCCCCTCTACGAGCAGTACTTC
J: TRBJ2-7
V: TRBV6-1
D: .
size: .

CDR3: CASSQAFAGNTIYF
DNA: TGTGCCAGCAGCCAAGCATTCGCTGGAAACACCATATATTTT
J: TRBJ1-3
V: TRBV3-1
D: .
size: many

CDR3: CASGLAEYNEQFF
DNA: TGTGCCAGCGGACTAGCGGAATACAATGAGCAGTTCTTC
J: TRBJ2-1
V: TRBV28
D: TRBD2
size: .

CDR3: CAWSRSGATNEKLFF
DNA: TGTGCCTGGAGTCGCTCGGGCGCAACTAATGAAAAACTGTTTTTT
J: TRBJ1-4
V: TRBV30
D: .
size: many

CDR3: CASSSRSGRAGETQYF
DNA: TGTGCCAGCAGCTCCCGTAGCGGGAGGGCCGGGGAGACCCAGTACTTC
J: TRBJ2-5
V: TRBV11-2
D: TRBD2
size: many

CDR3: CASSLVGSRSYNEQFF
DNA: TGTGCCAGCAGCTTAGTCGGTAGCCGCTCCTACAATGAGCAGTTCTTC
J: TRBJ2-1
V: TRBV7-9
D: .
size: many

CDR3: CASSYYPPGRAYEQYF
DNA: TGTGCCAGCAGTTACTACCCCCCCGGGAGGGCCTACGAGCAGTACTTC
J: TRBJ2-7
V: TRBV6-5
D: TRBD2
size: .

CDR3: CASSARTSVSYEQYF
DNA: TGTGCCAGCAGTGCCCGGACTAGCGTTTCCTACGAGCAGTACTTC
J: TRBJ2-7
V: TRBV2
D: TRBD2
size: few

CDR3: CASSRVPGQGVTEAFF
DNA: TGTGCCAGCAGTAGAGTCCCGGGACAGGGGGTCACTGAAGCTTTCTTT
J: TRBJ1-1
V: TRBV28
D: TRBD1
size: many

CDR3: CASSQTATRFSYEQYF
DNA: TGCGCCAGCAGCCAAACCGCGACACGCTTCTCCTACGAGCAGTACTTC
J: TRBJ2-7
V: TRBV5-1
D: .
size: many

CDR3: CASSPRHETQYF
DNA: TGTGCCAGCAGCCCCCGTCACGAGACCCAGTACTTC
J: TRBJ2-5
V: TRBV6-2/TRBV6-3
D: .
size: many

CDR3: CATSSQGGSGANVLTF
DNA: TGTGCCACCAGTAGTCAGGGGGGCTCTGGGGCCAACGTCCTGACTTTC
J: TRBJ2-6
V: TRBV24-1
D: .
size: .

CDR3: CASSLLARGETQYF
DNA: TGTGCCAGCAGCTTATTGGCAAGGGGTGAGACCCAGTACTTC
J: TRBJ2-5
V: TRBV7-9
D: .
size: .

CDR3: CASSLGAERSTDTQYF
DNA: TGTGCCAGCAGCTTGGGCGCGGAGAGATCCACAGATACGCAGTATTTT
J: TRBJ2-3
V: TRBV5-4
D: .
size: .

CDR3: CSARLDSNTEAFF
DNA: TGCAGTGCTAGGCTGGATAGTAACACTGAAGCTTTCTTT
J: TRBJ1-1
V: TRBV20-1
D: .
size: many

CDR3: CASYGQGYRTDTQYF
DNA: TGTGCCAGCTACGGACAGGGTTATAGAACAGATACGCAGTATTTT
J: TRBJ2-3
V: TRBV5-6
D: TRBD1
size: many

CDR3: CASTLSGTGSPLHF
DNA: TGTGCCAGCACCCTATCCGGGACAGGTTCACCCCTCCACTTT
J: TRBJ1-6
V: TRBV6-1
D: TRBD1
size: many

CDR3: CASSSTLRHLGNQPQHF
DNA: TGTGCCAGCAGCTCGACGCTCCGACACCTTGGCAATCAGCCCCAGCATTTT
J: TRBJ1-5
V: TRBV5-6
D: .
size: few

CDR3: CSVGTDPMGTQYF
DNA: TGCAGCGTTGGAACGGACCCTATGGGGACCCAGTACTTC
J: TRBJ2-5
V: TRBV29-1
D: .
size: few

CDR3: CASSLRIAAPGRETQYF
DNA: TGTGCCAGCAGCTTAAGGATCGCGGCCCCCGGTCGGGAGACCCAGTACTTC
J: TRBJ2-5
V: TRBV11-2
D: .
size: many

CDR3: CASSPGLAGGLNEQFF
DNA: TGTGCCAGCAGCCCCGGACTAGCGGGAGGGCTGAATGAGCAGTTCTTC
J: TRBJ2-1
V: TRBV9
D: TRBD2
size: .

CDR3: CASSQEGRGYQETQYF
DNA: TGTGCCAGCAGCCAAGAGGGCAGGGGGTACCAAGAGACCCAGTACTTC
J: TRBJ2-5
V: TRBV3-1
D: TRBD1
size: many

CDR3: CATLSRRESYNEQFF
DNA: TGTGCCACCCTGAGCAGGCGGGAGTCCTACAATGAGCAGTTCTTC
J: TRBJ2-1
V: TRBV28
D: TRBD2
size: few

CDR3: CASSAEGYSYEQYF
DNA: TGTGCCAGCAGCGCGGAGGGCTATTCCTACGAGCAGTACTTC
J: TRBJ2-7
V: TRBV9
D: .
size: many

CDR3: CAWSGTGGADTQYF
DNA: TGTGCCTGGAGTGGGACAGGGGGCGCAGATACGCAGTATTTT
J: TRBJ2-3
V: TRBV30
D: TRBD1
size: few

CDR3: CASSEYREQYF
DNA: TGTGCCAGCAGTGAATATCGCGAGCAGTACTTC
J: TRBJ2-7
V: TRBV25-1
D: .
size: .

CDR3: CASSPINYRGTYEQYF
DNA: TGTGCCAGCAGCCCCATAAATTACAGGGGAACCTACGAGCAGTACTTC
J: TRBJ2-7
V: TRBV11-2
D: TRBD1
size: many

CDR3: CASSREGWEQYF
DNA: TGTGCCAGCAGCCGGGAGGGTTGGGAGCAGTACTTC
J: TRBJ2-7
V: TRBV3-1
D: TRBD2
size: many

CDR3: CASSLQGNSPLHF
DNA: TGTGCCAGCAGTTTGCAGGGAAATTCACCCCTCCACTTT
J: TRBJ1-6
V: TRBV12-3/TRBV12-4
D: .
size: few